The rows below give T cell receptor beta chains drawn from one sample of a study of vaccination effects on CD4 cells after COVID-19. Measured with immunoSEQ multiplex PCR; TCRdb has only the in-frame clones, and not every one. The sample contains roughly 30,000 clones, around 73% of which appear only once. No antigen is known for these receptors. The sample in question was CD4+ T cells from PBMCs cultured with HCoV-OC43 spike peptides, obtained before COVID-19 vaccination. These receptor sequences come from a human donor who received a COVID-19 vaccine. The CDR3 runs from the conserved cysteine through the conserved F or W. The D gene is left open where the match is weak. Size is omitted from some rows. Given values are once, few, many or a class for expanded clones.

J gene | D gene | clone size | V gene | CDR3 protein | CDR3 DNA
TRBJ2-1 | TRBD1 | - | TRBV19 | CASSIGQGKHNEQFF | TGTGCCAGTAGTATCGGACAGGGAAAGCACAATGAGCAGTTCTTC
TRBJ1-6 | TRBD1 | - | TRBV18 | CASSRKGQADNSPLHF | TGTGCCAGCTCACGAAAGGGACAGGCGGATAATTCACCCCTCCACTTT
TRBJ1-2 | - | - | TRBV12-5 | CASAQQGSYGYTF | TGTGCTAGTGCCCAACAGGGTAGCTATGGCTACACCTTC
TRBJ1-2 | TRBD1 | - | TRBV11-2 | CASSLADRVSGYTF | TGTGCCAGCAGCTTAGCCGACAGGGTTAGTGGCTACACCTTC
TRBJ2-7 | - | - | TRBV6-5 | CASSPRAAYEQYF | TGTGCCAGCAGTCCCCGGGCCGCCTACGAGCAGTACTTC
TRBJ2-1 | - | - | TRBV6-5 | CASTEGNEQFF | TGTGCCAGCACAGAGGGGAATGAGCAGTTCTTC
TRBJ1-2 | - | - | TRBV5-1 | CASSLAGASYGYTF | TGCGCCAGCAGCTTGGCAGGGGCCAGCTATGGCTACACCTTC
TRBJ1-2 | TRBD1 | once | TRBV9 | CASRGQGPSSPTF | TGTGCCAGCAGAGGACAGGGGCCCTCCTCTCCGACCTTC
TRBJ2-7 | - | medium-sized | TRBV28 | CAGGRQAAHEQYF | TGTGCCGGGGGCAGGCAGGCCGCCCACGAGCAGTACTTC
TRBJ2-3 | - | once | TRBV6-5 | CASSYDPTDTQYF | TGTGCCAGCAGTTACGACCCTACAGATACGCAGTATTTT